This TCR beta chain came from a study of early T cells in non-severe SARS-CoV-2 infection. The CDR3 totals 16 residues. The germline V gene has CDR1 MNHNY and CDR2 SVGAGI (reference sequence). V was trimmed by 0 bases and J by 0 bases, leaving 12 bases between them. In TCRdb, the 5' RACE reads were re-called with MiXCR into one record per CDR3 protein. This repertoire shows 84,000 or so distinct CDR3 sequences, around an eighth found once; its top ten account for about 2.7%. The sample comprised whole blood. This chain uses TRBV6-6 with TRBJ2-7; D remains unclear. The origin of this receptor is an adult who was a healthcare worker with PCR-confirmed SARS-CoV-2 infection or an uninfected control (not recorded which). The CDR3 DNA follows: TGTGCCAGCAGTTACTCCGCAGGTTTGAGCTCCTACGAGCAGTACTTC. This encodes CASSYSAGLSSYEQYF.